The 11 T cell receptor beta chains presented below share a single source sample, sequenced in a study of T cells in Graves' hyperthyroidism and ophthalmopathy. RNA transcripts served as the template for amplifying TCR beta CDR3 regions. Researchers ran a first-round RT-PCR on the TCR CDR3 using the HTBI primer set. One entry per CDR3 protein, called by TCRdb with MiXCR from the multiplex PCR reads. Of under 350,000 distinct CDR3 sequences detected, about a sixth appear once; the ten largest clones hold over 45%. Sequencing was done on a sample of blood. The receptors here all came from a woman aged 55-69 years with Graves' ophthalmopathy.

This clonotype was counted at least ten times. The chain uses TRBV11-2 and TRBJ1-4; possible D gene TRBD1, 5 bases. Trimming cost V 1 base and J 3 bases, with 9 bases left between them. This CDR3 is built from 15 residues. Per germline, CDR1 SGHAT and CDR2 FQNNGV. CDR3 bases: TGTGCCAGCAGCTTAGGCCCGGGGGCTAATGAAAAACTGTTTTTT. Translated, it gives CASSLGPGANEKLFF.

V and J are TRBV6-2 or TRBV6-3 and TRBJ1-3; TRBD1 agrees at 9 bases. This CDR3 is 13 amino acids long. The V gene end was trimmed by 8 bases and the J gene end by 8 bases; junction bases not matched to a gene: 7. Germline CDR1 is MNHEY and CDR2 is SVGEGT. CDR3: CASSDRGVDTIYF. The CDR3, as DNA: TGTGCCAGCTCGGACAGGGGCGTGGACACCATATATTTT.

The V gene is TRBV19, the J gene TRBJ1-3, with a tentative D call TRBD1 (5 bases). This CDR3 is 15 amino acids long. Germline CDR1 is LNHDA and CDR2 is SQIVND (reference sequence). The V end was cut by 3 bases, the J end by 0 bases, with 9 bases between. The DNA of the CDR3 is TGTGCCAGTAGTATGGGACGGTCCTCTGGAAACACCATATATTTT. Its translation: CASSMGRSSGNTIYF.

The sample holds many counts of this clonotype. The chain carries TRBV2 and TRBJ1-4, with D hard to call. V was shortened by 7 bases and J by 5 bases, with 11 bases between the two germline ends. The CDR3 has 13 residues. Germline lookup yields CDR1 SNHLY and CDR2 FYNNEI. The CDR3 coding sequence is TGTGCCAGCATTCTGCCGACGAATGAAAAACTGTTTTTT. It is translated as CASILPTNEKLFF.

J is TRBJ2-1 and V is TRBV9; D remains unclear. Germline CDR1 is SGDLS and CDR2 is YYNGEE. V was shortened by 3 bases and J by 6 bases, with 13 bases between the two germline ends. CDR3 size: 14 residues. CDR3 residues: CASSDGDRFNEQFF. In DNA form, the CDR3 reads TGTGCCAGCAGCGATGGAGATAGGTTCAATGAGCAGTTCTTC.

This clonotype has a count of ten or more. The chain carries TRBV5-1 and TRBJ2-1; D unclear. Looked up from germline, CDR1 is SGHRS and CDR2 is YFSETQ. V was clipped by 0 bases and J by 4 bases, with 8 bases between them. This CDR3 is built from 14 residues. CDR3: CASSLASAYNEQFF. In DNA form, the CDR3 reads TGCGCCAGCAGCTTGGCCTCCGCATACAATGAGCAGTTCTTC. Together with reference TRBV5-1 and TRBJ2-1, the CDR3 gives the full variable domain: KAGVTQTPRYLIKTRGQQVTLSCSPISGHRSVSWYQQTPGQGLQFLFEYFSETQRNKGNFPGRFSGRQFSNSRSEMNVSTLELGDSALYLCASSLASAYNEQFFGPGTRLTVL.

This clonotype appeared many times. J is TRBJ2-2 and V is TRBV4-1; 7 bases line up with TRBD1. Trimming cost V 2 bases and J 3 bases; bases outside gene matches: 3. Germline V gives CDR1 MGHRA, CDR2 YSYEKL. This CDR3 spans 15 amino acids. This chain's CDR3 is CASSQRQGYTGELFF. The CDR3 DNA reads as TGCGCCAGCAGCCAACGACAGGGTTACACCGGGGAGCTGTTTTTT.

The chain has TRBV7-3 and TRBJ2-1; D may be TRBD1 (5 bases). Trimming stripped 5 bases from V and 4 bases from J, with 9 bases between. The CDR3 length is 13 residues. The germline V gene has CDR1 SGHTA and CDR2 FQGTGA. The CDR3 DNA follows: TGTGCCAGCAGCAGTCAGGGTTACAATGAGCAGTTCTTC. Translation: CASSSQGYNEQFF.

The table lists this clonotype with a few counts. The chain links TRBV6-5 to TRBJ1-1; possibly TRBD1 for D (6 bases). Germline V gene lookup returns CDR1 MNHEY and CDR2 SVGAGI. CDR3 length: 14 amino acids. V lost 4 bases and J 5 bases, leaving 14 bases between the germline ends. As DNA, the CDR3 is TGTGCCAGCAGTTCCCCCACAGGGAGGACTGAAGCTTTCTTT. Translation gives CASSSPTGRTEAFF.

This clonotype was counted ten times or more. The chain's CDR3 is CASSLFGQATDTQYF. For the CDR3, the DNA is TGTGCCAGCAGCTTATTCGGGCAGGCCACAGATACGCAGTATTTT. The chain employs TRBV11-2 and TRBJ2-3, with unresolved D. V lost 2 bases and J 2 bases, leaving 11 bases between the germline ends. The CDR3 spans 15 residues. The germline V gene encodes CDR1 SGHAT and CDR2 FQNNGV.

This clonotype was counted a single time. The chain couples TRBV11-2 to TRBJ2-7; D gene ambiguous. V was shortened by 2 bases and J by 4 bases, with 12 bases between the two germline ends. CDR1 and CDR2 (germline): SGHAT, FQNNGV. CDR3 length: 14 residues. CDR3 protein: CASSLTLSGYEQYF. CDR3 in DNA: TGTGCCAGCAGCTTAACCCTCTCTGGGTACGAGCAGTACTTC.